The rows below give T cell receptor beta chains drawn from one sample of a study of cytomegalovirus exposure and HLA in healthy donors. Sequencing was performed with immunoSEQ multiplex PCR; in TCRdb, only in-frame clones are kept and a portion is missing. The data contain about 72,000 clones, roughly 94% of them singletons. Sequenced input: PBMCs. The receptors were gathered from a young woman in good health and CMV-seropositive. CDR3s include the opening cysteine and the closing phenylalanine or tryptophan. A D gene is named only where the DNA matches it firmly. Size values are once, few and many counts, or a class for expanded clones, and some rows have none.

>NA|TRBJ2-4|TRBV6-6|NA
CASTSDSETAKNIQYF
TGTGCCAGCACCTCAGACAGCGAAACAGCCAAAAACATTCAGTACTTC
>TRBD1|TRBJ1-2|TRBV28|few
CASSFVTGGGYTF
TGTGCCAGCAGTTTCGTGACAGGGGGCGGCTACACCTTC
>TRBD1|TRBJ1-2|TRBV6-5|few
CASSYSRGTDIYGYTF
TGTGCCAGCAGTTACTCTAGGGGGACAGACATCTATGGCTACACCTTC
>NA|TRBJ1-5|TRBV19|NA
CASSGGADQPQHF
TGTGCCAGTAGTGGGGGGGCAGATCAGCCCCAGCATTTT
>TRBD1|TRBJ2-6|TRBV7-6|once
CASSADRDSGANVLTF
TGTGCCAGCAGCGCTGACAGGGACTCTGGGGCCAACGTCCTGACTTTC
>TRBD2|TRBJ2-1|TRBV7-2|NA
CASSPGGGSYNEQFF
TGTGCCAGCAGCCCCGGGGGGGGCTCCTACAATGAGCAGTTCTTC
>NA|TRBJ2-5|TRBV5-1|NA
CASSLFRLPGETQYF
TGCGCCAGCAGCTTGTTCAGGCTACCTGGGGAGACCCAGTACTTC
>TRBD2|TRBJ2-1|TRBV5-1|NA
CASSLGLAGGPSNEQFF
TGCGCCAGCAGCTTGGGACTAGCGGGAGGGCCCTCGAATGAGCAGTTCTTC
>NA|TRBJ1-4|TRBV27|NA
CASSDTGHNNEKLFF
TGTGCCAGCAGCGACACGGGACACAATAATGAAAAACTGTTTTTT
>TRBD2|TRBJ2-7|TRBV25-1|NA
CASSGGLAVSYEQYF
TGTGCCAGCAGTGGAGGACTAGCGGTATCCTACGAGCAGTACTTC
>NA|TRBJ1-1|TRBV4-3|NA
CASSHKSTGQGFAEAFF
TGCGCCAGCAGCCATAAGAGTACAGGTCAGGGGTTCGCTGAAGCTTTCTTT
>NA|TRBJ2-2|TRBV4-1|NA
CASSQRVGELFF
TGCGCCAGCAGCCAGAGGGTCGGGGAGCTGTTTTTT
>NA|TRBJ2-6|TRBV5-6|NA
CASSLVRAGANVLTF
TGTGCCAGCAGCTTGGTCAGGGCTGGGGCCAACGTCCTGACTTTC
>NA|TRBJ2-2|TRBV7-8|NA
CASSLLSQGGTGELFF
TGTGCCAGCAGCTTACTCTCCCAGGGAGGTACCGGGGAGCTGTTTTTT
>TRBD1|TRBJ2-2|TRBV29-1|NA
CSVATGGTGELFF
TGCAGCGTCGCGACAGGGGGCACCGGGGAGCTGTTTTTT
>NA|TRBJ2-1|TRBV9|few
CASSVSTYNEQFF
TGTGCCAGCAGCGTAAGCACCTACAATGAGCAGTTCTTC
>NA|TRBJ1-5|TRBV19|NA
CASSIGEGNQPQHF
TGTGCCAGTAGTATAGGGGAGGGCAATCAGCCCCAGCATTTT
>TRBD1|TRBJ2-7|TRBV4-1|NA
CASSQYRQGSYEQYF
TGCGCCAGCAGCCAATACCGACAGGGAAGCTACGAGCAGTACTTC
>NA|TRBJ2-1|TRBV27|once
CASSFGSSYNEQFF
TGTGCCAGCAGTTTTGGGAGCTCCTACAATGAGCAGTTCTTC
>TRBD1|TRBJ2-5|TRBV30|NA
CAWRTGGGGETQYF
TGTGCCTGGAGGACAGGGGGCGGAGGAGAGACCCAGTACTTC
>NA|TRBJ1-1|TRBV5-6|NA
CASSLVGATMNTEAFF
TGTGCCAGCAGCTTGGTAGGGGCTACAATGAACACTGAAGCTTTCTTT
>NA|TRBJ1-1|TRBV7-8|NA
CASSLQGSVNTEAFF
TGTGCCAGCAGCTTACAGGGATCAGTGAACACTGAAGCTTTCTTT
>NA|TRBJ1-5|TRBV30|NA
CAWSGGPGEPQHF
TGTGCCTGGAGTGGGGGACCGGGAGAGCCCCAGCATTTT
>NA|TRBJ2-7|TRBV21-1|NA
CASSKQANYEQYF
TGTGCCAGCAGCAAACAGGCAAACTACGAGCAGTACTTC
>TRBD2|TRBJ2-1|TRBV5-1|NA
CASSLGLAGGILSYNEQFF
TGCGCCAGCAGCTTGGGACTAGCGGGGGGAATTTTGTCCTACAATGAGCAGTTCTTC
>NA|TRBJ2-7|TRBV4-1|NA
CASSQKVAAAVTYEQYF
TGCGCCAGCAGCCAGAAGGTTGCGGCGGCGGTCACCTACGAGCAGTACTTC
>NA|TRBJ1-4|TRBV7-8|once
CASSLREQGTWFF
TGTGCCAGCAGCTTACGGGAGCAAGGGACCTGGTTTTTT
>TRBD2|TRBJ2-1|TRBV6-6|NA
CASSRTSGRSYNEQFF
TGTGCCAGCAGCCGAACTAGCGGGAGGTCCTACAATGAGCAGTTCTTC
>TRBD2|TRBJ2-1|TRBV19|NA
CASSDLAGDVDEQFF
TGTGCCAGTAGCGACCTAGCGGGAGACGTCGATGAGCAGTTCTTC
>NA|TRBJ1-1|TRBV7-8|NA
CASSRLPVAEAFF
TGTGCCAGCAGCCGCCTACCCGTGGCTGAAGCTTTCTTT
>NA|TRBJ1-6|TRBV9|NA
CASKGANSPLHF
TGTGCCAGCAAAGGAGCTAATTCACCCCTCCACTTT
>TRBD1|TRBJ1-2|TRBV29-1|NA
CSVGQGWDGYTF
TGCAGCGTCGGACAGGGCTGGGATGGCTACACCTTC
>NA|TRBJ1-5|TRBV29-1|NA
CSVEISPGQPQHF
TGCAGCGTTGAGATCAGCCCAGGTCAGCCCCAGCATTTT
>NA|TRBJ1-5|TRBV28|NA
CASSLSVLPTNQPQHF
TGTGCCAGCAGTTTAAGTGTACTTCCAACTAATCAGCCCCAGCATTTT
>TRBD1|TRBJ1-5|TRBV10-3|NA
CAISEGQGSNQPQHF
TGTGCCATCAGTGAAGGACAGGGAAGCAATCAGCCCCAGCATTTT
>NA|TRBJ1-5|TRBV9|NA
CASSAQGLGNQPQHF
TGTGCCAGCAGCGCCCAGGGTCTGGGCAATCAGCCCCAGCATTTT
>NA|TRBJ2-4|TRBV11-2|NA
CASSQGTLAKNIQYF
TGTGCCAGCAGCCAGGGAACACTAGCCAAAAACATTCAGTACTTC
>NA|TRBJ1-5|TRBV5-1|NA
CASSLEAGANQPQHF
TGCGCCAGCAGCTTGGAGGCGGGGGCCAATCAGCCCCAGCATTTT
>NA|TRBJ1-2|TRBV2|NA
CASLSGTSANYGYTF
TGTGCCAGCCTCTCCGGGACATCTGCTAACTATGGCTACACCTTC
>NA|TRBJ2-1|TRBV10-2|NA
CASNPRGGNEQFF
TGCGCCAGCAACCCAAGAGGGGGAAATGAGCAGTTCTTC
>TRBD2|TRBJ2-1|TRBV7-2|NA
CASSRDWREVLNEQFF
TGTGCCAGCAGTAGAGACTGGCGGGAGGTTTTGAATGAGCAGTTCTTC
>TRBD1|TRBJ1-2|TRBV6-5|NA
CASSLSTGGVGYTF
TGTGCCAGCAGCCTGTCGACAGGGGGCGTGGGCTACACCTTC
>TRBD2|TRBJ2-1|TRBV7-8|NA
CASSLAGREGGNEQFF
TGTGCCAGCAGCTTAGCGGGGCGGGAGGGCGGCAATGAGCAGTTCTTC